The 28 T cell receptor beta chains listed next were all sequenced from one sample in a study of T cell changes during pregnancy in multiple sclerosis. Here immunoSEQ multiplex PCR was the method, and the copy in TCRdb shows in-frame clones only, minus some. The table lists around 130,000 clones, about 93% of them singletons. The specimen comprised peripheral blood, sampled before pregnancy. Receptors were obtained from a female donor with multiple sclerosis, enrolled in a pregnancy study.

This chain joins TRBV27 and TRBJ2-7; 8 bases line up with TRBD2. The ends lost 8 bases at V and 4 bases at J; junction bases unmatched: 13. CDR3 length: 15 amino acids. CDR1 and CDR2 (germline): MNHEY, SMNVEV (reference sequence). This chain's CDR3 is CASGPGSGGTYEQYF. The DNA of the CDR3 is TGTGCCAGCGGTCCCGGAAGCGGGGGAACTTACGAGCAGTACTTC.

The chain uses TRBV4-1 and TRBJ1-5; the D gene is possibly TRBD1 (5 bases). The CDR3 sequence is 14 residues long. The germline CDR1 and CDR2 sequences are MGHRA and YSYEKL. Trimming took 4 bases from V and 4 from J, leaving 11 bases between them. The CDR3 sequence is CASSPHRTNQPQHF. The CDR3 bases are TGCGCCAGCAGCCCACACAGGACGAATCAGCCCCAGCATTTT.

The V gene is TRBV5-1, the J gene TRBJ1-1; TRBD1 aligns across 9 bases. This CDR3 region has 13 residues. Germline trimming cut 2 bases from V and 8 bases from J; bases unmatched to any gene: 4. From germline, CDR1 is SGHRS and CDR2 YFSETQ. As DNA, the CDR3 is TGCGCCAGCAGCTTCCGGACAGGGGCGGAAGCTTTCTTT. Its translation is CASSFRTGAEAFF. The entire variable domain, with the rest obtained from reference TRBV5-1 and TRBJ1-1, is as follows: KAGVTQTPRYLIKTRGQQVTLSCSPISGHRSVSWYQQTPGQGLQFLFEYFSETQRNKGNFPGRFSGRQFSNSRSEMNVSTLELGDSALYLCASSFRTGAEAFFGQGTRLTVV.

The chain recombines TRBV21-1 with TRBJ1-2; the table's D call of TRBD1 was not tested on the DNA. TRBV21-1 is tagged as a pseudogene. This CDR3 contains 13 residues. The CDR3 region is CASSKGTGDGYTF. DNA of the CDR3: TGTGCCAGCAGCAAAGGCACAGGAGATGGCTACACCTTC.

The chain couples TRBV2 to TRBJ1-3; a weak D match, TRBD1 (5 bases). V gave up 5 bases and J gave up 4 bases, with 12 bases separating them. CDR1 is SNHLY and CDR2 is FYNNEI in the germline V gene. There are 14 residues in the CDR3. In DNA, the CDR3 is TGTGCCAGCAGTTCAACAGGAGCCGGAAACACCATATATTTT. It translates to CASSSTGAGNTIYF.

This chain connects TRBV4-1 to TRBJ1-1, with 7 bases fitting TRBD1. CDR1 and CDR2 from the germline V gene are MGHRA and YSYEKL. CDR3 length: 17 amino acids. Trimming removed 4 bases from V and 0 bases from J; junction bases left unmatched: 11. The CDR3 DNA sequence: TGCGCCAGCAGCCCCGCCCAGGGACAGTTTTTGAACACTGAAGCTTTCTTT. Amino acids: CASSPAQGQFLNTEAFF.

J is TRBJ2-1 and V is TRBV29-1, with 7 bases fitting TRBD2. CDR3 length: 13 residues. Germline CDR1 is SQVTM and CDR2 is ANQGSEA. V lost 3 bases to trimming and J lost 3 bases; unmatched junction nucleotides: 2. This CDR3 reads CSVEVAGYNEQFF. CDR3 nucleotides: TGCAGCGTTGAGGTAGCGGGCTACAATGAGCAGTTCTTC.

The V and J genes are TRBV19 and TRBJ1-4, with 7 bases lining up with TRBD1. Germline V CDR1 and CDR2: LNHDA, SQIVND (reference sequence). The CDR3 totals 14 residues. V shed 6 bases and J 5 bases; nucleotides not matched to a gene: 6. For the CDR3, the DNA is TGTGCCAGTAGCCTACAGGGGAGCAATGAAAAACTGTTTTTT. It specifies CASSLQGSNEKLFF.

This chain connects TRBV19 to TRBJ1-2, with 8 bases identical to TRBD1. V lost 5 bases to trimming and J lost 2 bases; unmatched junction nucleotides: 7. Per the germline V gene, CDR1 is LNHDA and CDR2 is SQIVND (reference sequence). The CDR3 is made up of 15 amino acids. CDR3 nucleotide sequence: TGTGCCAGTAGTCCTGGGACAGGAGGAAACTATGGCTACACCTTC. It codes for CASSPGTGGNYGYTF.

This rearrangement joins TRBV11-2 to TRBJ1-2; 8 bases are a match to TRBD1. J lost 5 bases, V lost 4 bases, and 18 bases had no gene match. Germline assignment: CDR1 SGHAT and CDR2 FQNNGV. This CDR3 is built from 18 residues. CDR3 protein: CASSSLVGGDRPLYGYTF. In DNA, the CDR3 is TGTGCCAGCAGCTCCTTAGTAGGGGGGGACAGGCCCCTTTATGGCTACACCTTC.

This clone was seen once. The chain combines TRBV5-1 with TRBJ2-5, with unresolved D. V lost 4 bases and J 3 bases, leaving 4 bases between the germline ends. Germline V gives CDR1 SGHRS, CDR2 YFSETQ. This CDR3 contains 11 residues. CDR3 region: CASSLKETQYF. The CDR3 bases are TGCGCCAGCAGCCTTAAAGAGACCCAGTACTTC.

CDR3 protein: CASSPLSSGGAPKQFF. The CDR3 DNA reads TGTGCCAGCAGCCCCCTTTCTAGCGGGGGGGCTCCAAAGCAGTTCTTC. V is TRBV4-2 and J is TRBJ2-1; 12 bases fit TRBD2. The CDR3 spans 16 residues. V was pared by 4 bases and J by 11 bases, with 12 bases of the junction left unmatched. Germline V gene lookup returns CDR1 LGHNA and CDR2 YNFKEQ.

The chain uses TRBV2 and TRBJ2-7, with D possibly being TRBD2 (5 bases). The CDR3 extends over 16 amino acids. The germline CDR1 and CDR2 sequences are SNHLY and FYNNEI. Trimming cost V 3 bases and J 2 bases, with 17 bases left between them. CDR3 in DNA: TGTGCCAGCAGTGAGGAGGTGGCAGGATTTACCTACGAGCAGTACTTC. This sequence encodes CASSEEVAGFTYEQYF.

V gene TRBV11-1 combines with J gene TRBJ2-3; 9 bases are shared with TRBD2. The CDR3 length is 16 residues. Trimming cost V 5 bases and J 0 bases; bases outside gene matches: 6. CDR1 is SGHAT, CDR2 FQDESV, per germline (reference sequence). In DNA form, the CDR3 reads TGTGCCAGCAGCAATTTGCGGGGGGGAAGCACAGATACGCAGTATTTT. Amino acid sequence: CASSNLRGGSTDTQYF.

V and J are TRBV11-2 and TRBJ2-5; 9 bases match TRBD2. This CDR3 has 20 residues. CDR1 and CDR2 (germline): SGHAT, FQNNGV. The junction had 16 bases not matched to a gene; V was cut back by 0 bases and J by 2 bases. CDR3 protein: CASSLDHHTRFAGGQETQYF. CDR3 coding DNA: TGTGCCAGCAGCTTAGACCACCACACCAGATTCGCGGGGGGGCAAGAGACCCAGTACTTC.

The rearrangement uses TRBV30 and TRBJ2-6; 8 bases fit TRBD1. Losses at the gene ends were 3 bases for V and 1 base for J; bases not matched to a gene: 17. This CDR3 is 20 amino acids long. CDR1 is GTSNPN and CDR2 is SVGIG in the germline V gene (reference sequence). The CDR3 coding sequence is TGTGCCTGGAGCCGGGACAGGTCCTGGGGTCCCAGGTCTGGGGCCAACGTCCTGACTTTC. It is translated as CAWSRDRSWGPRSGANVLTF.

This chain joins TRBV30 and TRBJ2-1; 7 bases map to TRBD2. Trimming took 1 base from V and 8 from J; bases not matched to a gene: 5. The CDR3 contains 13 residues. The germline V gene has CDR1 GTSNPN and CDR2 SVGIG (reference sequence). Written as DNA, the CDR3 is TGTGCCTGGAGTGCTCGGACTAGAGATGAGCAGTTCTTC. It translates to CAWSARTRDEQFF.

This chain links TRBV19 with TRBJ1-5; D may be TRBD1 (5 bases). Germline V gene data show CDR1 as LNHDA and CDR2 as SQIVND (reference sequence). The V end was cut by 3 bases, the J end by 3 bases, with 12 bases between. The CDR3 is 15 residues long. CDR3 coding DNA: TGTGCCAGTAGTATTGGGTCAGGGATCAATCAGCCCCAGCATTTT. Amino acids: CASSIGSGINQPQHF.

The chain recombines TRBV15 with TRBJ2-7; 15 nucleotides agree with TRBD2. Germline CDR1 LNHNV, CDR2 YYDKDF (reference sequence). J was trimmed by 4 bases and V by 1 base; bases with no gene match: 2. The CDR3 is made up of 16 amino acids. The CDR3 region has the DNA TGTGCCACCAGCAGAGTGGGACTAGCGGGAGGATACGAGCAGTACTTC. Encoded protein: CATSRVGLAGGYEQYF.

The chain is built from TRBV5-1 and TRBJ2-1; perhaps TRBD2 as D (5 bases). Germline CDR1 is SGHRS and CDR2 is YFSETQ. CDR3 length equals 12 residues. V was trimmed by 2 bases and J by 12 bases, leaving 12 bases between them. The CDR3, as DNA: TGCGCCAGCAGCTTTCGCGGGTACGGGCAGTTCTTC. Translated, it gives CASSFRGYGQFF.

The chain couples TRBV11-2 to TRBJ2-3, with D maybe TRBD2 (6 bases). The CDR3 sequence is 13 residues long. Germline values: CDR1 SGHAT, CDR2 FQNNGV. V was trimmed by 5 bases and J by 4 bases, leaving 10 bases between them. CDR3 residues: CASSRVAADTQYF. The CDR3 DNA reads TGTGCCAGCAGCCGGGTAGCGGCAGATACGCAGTATTTT.

The rearrangement joins TRBV19 to TRBJ2-1; D is perhaps TRBD2 (6 bases). The germline V and J ends were trimmed by 4 bases and 9 bases, with 16 bases remaining between them. CDR1 and CDR2 (germline): LNHDA, SQIVND (reference sequence). CDR3 length: 14 amino acids. The CDR3 sequence is CASSTSWGDPEQFF. CDR3 bases: TGTGCCAGTAGTACTAGTTGGGGGGACCCTGAGCAGTTCTTC.

This chain joins TRBV4-2 and TRBJ2-5, with 14 bases fitting TRBD2. CDR1 and CDR2 (germline): LGHNA, YNFKEQ. The CDR3 is 17 amino acids. Unmatched junction bases numbered 9, after V lost 4 bases and J lost 5 bases. The CDR3 DNA sequence: TGTGCCAGCAGCCGCGGACTAGCGGGAGGCGGACGGGAGACCCAGTACTTC. Encoded protein: CASSRGLAGGGRETQYF.

This chain links TRBV6-6 with TRBJ1-5, with D perhaps TRBD1 (5 bases). Per germline, CDR1 MNHNY and CDR2 SVGAGI (reference sequence). The V gene lost 7 bases and the J gene lost 3 bases, with 19 bases spanning the gap. This CDR3 comprises 16 residues. CDR3 DNA sequence: TGTGCCAGCAAGGAATTGGCAGGGAACCCCAATCAGCCCCAGCATTTT. This codes for CASKELAGNPNQPQHF.

This clone has only a few counts. V and J are TRBV7-9 and TRBJ1-1; 8 bases align to TRBD1. Germline V lookup: CDR1 SEHNR, CDR2 FQNEAQ (reference sequence). This CDR3 is built from 17 residues. Germline trimming cut 5 bases from V and 0 bases from J; bases unmatched to any gene: 11. The CDR3 nucleotides are TGTGCCAGCAGCCTGTGGACAGGGAGGGCAATGAACACTGAAGCTTTCTTT. Translated, it gives CASSLWTGRAMNTEAFF.

The rearrangement joins TRBV7-2 to TRBJ2-2; 9 nucleotides match TRBD2. V was pared by 1 base and J by 7 bases, with 7 bases of the junction left unmatched. This CDR3 has 16 residues. Germline lookup yields CDR1 SGHTA and CDR2 FQGNSA. The CDR3 DNA sequence: TGTGCCAGCAGCTTAGTTTTGCGGGGGGGGAGCGGGGAGCTGTTTTTT. Its protein is CASSLVLRGGSGELFF. Filled out from reference TRBV7-2 and TRBJ2-2, the complete variable domain reads GAGVSQSPSNKVTEKGKDVELRCDPISGHTALYWYRQSLGQGLEFLIYFQGNSAPDKSGLPSDRFSAERTGGSVSTLTIQRTQQEDSAVYLCASSLVLRGGSGELFFGEGSRLTVL.

The chain is built from TRBV7-9 and TRBJ2-3; TRBD2 aligns across 15 bases. The V gene's germline CDR1 is SEHNR and CDR2 FQNEAQ (reference sequence). The V gene end was trimmed by 3 bases and the J gene end by 5 bases; junction bases not matched to a gene: 6. CDR3 length equals 17 residues. The CDR3 protein is CASSFGTSGGNLDTQYF. The DNA for the CDR3 is TGTGCCAGCAGCTTCGGGACTAGCGGGGGGAACTTAGATACGCAGTATTTT.

This chain joins TRBV18 and TRBJ2-5; D is possibly TRBD2 (5 bases). The germline V gene has CDR1 KGHSH and CDR2 LQKENI. The CDR3 has 14 residues. Between the trimmed V and J ends, which lost 5 bases and 8 bases, there was a span of 18 bases. This CDR3 reads CASSSWTEKRTQYF. The CDR3 DNA reads as TGTGCCAGCTCATCCTGGACTGAGAAGAGAACCCAGTACTTC.